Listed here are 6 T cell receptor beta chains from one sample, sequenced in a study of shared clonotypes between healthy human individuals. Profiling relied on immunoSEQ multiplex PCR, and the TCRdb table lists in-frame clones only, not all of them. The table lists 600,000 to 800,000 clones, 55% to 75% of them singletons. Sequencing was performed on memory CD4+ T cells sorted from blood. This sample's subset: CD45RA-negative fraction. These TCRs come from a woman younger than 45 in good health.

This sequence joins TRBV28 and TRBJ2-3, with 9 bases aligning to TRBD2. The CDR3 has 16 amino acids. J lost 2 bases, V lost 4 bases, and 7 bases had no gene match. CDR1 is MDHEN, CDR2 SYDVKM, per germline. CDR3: CASSWVAGVPTDTQYF. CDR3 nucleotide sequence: TGTGCCAGCAGTTGGGTAGCGGGAGTTCCCACAGATACGCAGTATTTT.

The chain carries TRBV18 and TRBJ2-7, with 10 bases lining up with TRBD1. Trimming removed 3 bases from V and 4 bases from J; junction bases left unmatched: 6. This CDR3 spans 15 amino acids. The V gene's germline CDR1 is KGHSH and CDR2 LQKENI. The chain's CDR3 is CASSPGTGERYEQYF. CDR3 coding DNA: TGTGCCAGCTCACCCGGGACAGGGGAGAGGTACGAGCAGTACTTC. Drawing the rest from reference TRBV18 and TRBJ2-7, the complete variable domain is NAGVMQNPRHLVRRRGQEARLRCSPMKGHSHVYWYRQLPEEGLKFMVYLQKENIIDESGMPKERFSAEFPKEGPSILRIQQVVRGDSAAYFCASSPGTGERYEQYFGPGTRLTVT.

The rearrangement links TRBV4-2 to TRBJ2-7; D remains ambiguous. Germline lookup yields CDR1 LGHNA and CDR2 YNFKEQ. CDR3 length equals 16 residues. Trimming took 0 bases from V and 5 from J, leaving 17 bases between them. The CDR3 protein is CASSQEDRIMMNEQYF. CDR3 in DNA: TGTGCCAGCAGCCAAGAAGACCGAATCATGATGAACGAGCAGTACTTC.

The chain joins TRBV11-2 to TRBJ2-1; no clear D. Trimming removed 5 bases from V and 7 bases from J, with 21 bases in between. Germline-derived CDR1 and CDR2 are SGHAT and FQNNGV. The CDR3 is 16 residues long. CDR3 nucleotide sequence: TGTGCCAGCAGCCAAGTGGTAGGGCACTTCAGGAATGAGCAGTTCTTC. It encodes CASSQVVGHFRNEQFF.

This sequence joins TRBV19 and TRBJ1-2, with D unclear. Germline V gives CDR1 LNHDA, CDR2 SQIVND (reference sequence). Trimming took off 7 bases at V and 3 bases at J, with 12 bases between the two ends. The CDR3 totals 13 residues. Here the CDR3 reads CASTDGLYYGYTF. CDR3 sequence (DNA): TGTGCCAGTACTGACGGACTATACTATGGCTACACCTTC. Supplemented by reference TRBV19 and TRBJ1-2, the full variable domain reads DGGITQSPKYLFRKEGQNVTLSCEQNLNHDAMYWYRQDPGQGLRLIYYSQIVNDFQKGDIAEGYSVSREKKESFPLTVTSAQKNPTAFYLCASTDGLYYGYTFGSGTRLTVV.

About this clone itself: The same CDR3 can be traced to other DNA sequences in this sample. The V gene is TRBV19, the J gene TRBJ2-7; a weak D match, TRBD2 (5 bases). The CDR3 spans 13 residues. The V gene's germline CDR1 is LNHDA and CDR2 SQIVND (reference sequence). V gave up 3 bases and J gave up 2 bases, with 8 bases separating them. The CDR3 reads CASSISGTYEQYF. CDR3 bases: TGTGCCAGTAGTATCAGCGGAACCTACGAGCAGTACTTC.